This T cell receptor beta chain originates from a study of blood T cells in healthy people across ages. Study-level findings and limits: Naive CD4+ cells and diversity were both higher in long-lived donors than in aged donors.

A sample-barcoded 5' primer and a J-beta primer mix were used in a second PCR of roughly 7 to 12 cycles. Each CDR3 protein is one row after TCRdb ran MiXCR on the 5' RACE reads. The profile shows over 1,500,000 distinct CDR3 sequences, around 42% of them singletons. Peripheral blood, about 9.8 milliliters per donor, was collected. This clonotype appeared a few times. Its target is not known. With 0 bases clipped from V and 0 bases from J, the junction kept 17 bases outside the gene matches. Germline loops: CDR1 SQVTM, CDR2 ANQGSEA. The CDR3 extends over 20 amino acids. This TCR was sampled from a human donor in good health. The rearrangement links TRBV29-1 to TRBJ2-7, with 10 bases fitting TRBD2. The specimen was blood. The CDR3 loop is CSVEERDASGGTLSSYEQYF. The CDR3 coding sequence is TGCAGCGTTGAAGAGAGGGATGCTAGCGGGGGCACACTCAGCTCCTACGAGCAGTACTTC.